The 25 T cell receptor beta chains in this list originate from one sample, sequenced in a study of CXCR3-negative and CXCR3-positive naive CD8 T cells. With UMI labels, 5' RACE was used to prepare the TRB cDNA libraries. TCRdb reanalyzed the 5' RACE reads and collapses them to one entry per CDR3 protein, without DNA. The specimen's table records around 140,000 distinct CDR3 sequences. The sample was naive CXCR3- CD8+ T cells from blood. Subset specified: CD45RO-CCR7+CD27+CD95- naive CD8+ T cells lacking CXCR3 (TNR3-). These TCRs come from a human donor in good health. Some clones in this sample may be carry-over from other donors' samples.

The chain uses TRBV14 and TRBJ2-7; TCRdb's D gene call, TRBD1, goes unchecked for lack of DNA. The CDR3 consists of 14 residues. Germline lookup yields CDR1 SGHDN and CDR2 FVKESK. Here the CDR3 reads CASSHGGSPYEQYF.

V and J are TRBV28 and TRBJ2-7; the TCRdb call, TRBD1, lacks DNA for checking. The CDR3 has 18 amino acids. Germline CDR1 reads MDHEN; CDR2 reads SYDVKM. CDR3 loop: CASSSPWDRGVNPYEQYF.

The genes are TRBV6-5 and TRBJ2-2. The CDR3 has 16 residues. Germline CDR1 and CDR2: MNHEY and SVGAGI. The CDR3 loop is CASSYSLRLDTGELFF.

This chain links TRBV5-1 with TRBJ2-4; TCRdb names TRBD2, which stays unverified in the absence of DNA. CDR1 is SGHRS and CDR2 is YFSETQ in the germline V gene. The CDR3 has 16 residues. The CDR3 protein is CASSDEGGGALNIQYF.

V gene TRBV7-2 combines with J gene TRBJ1-4; the D call from TCRdb, TRBD1, cannot be confirmed without DNA. This CDR3 spans 14 amino acids. The germline V gene encodes CDR1 SGHTA and CDR2 FQGNSA. CDR3 protein: CASSTDRDLFKLFF.

The V and J genes are TRBV7-6 and TRBJ2-5; TCRdb selects TRBD2, and the lack of DNA leaves this call unchecked. CDR1 and CDR2 from the germline V gene are SGHVS and FNYEAQ. This CDR3 comprises 17 residues. The CDR3 here is CASSASTSGGLQETQYF.

The rearrangement joins TRBV29-1 to TRBJ2-7; TCRdb selects TRBD1, and the lack of DNA leaves this call unchecked. Germline V lookup: CDR1 SQVTM, CDR2 ANQGSEA. The CDR3 has 13 residues. CDR3 sequence reads: CSVEWGTSYEQYF.

The chain combines TRBV20-1 with TRBJ1-6; as DNA is missing, the TRBD1 call by TCRdb cannot be tested. The germline V gene encodes CDR1 DFQATT and CDR2 SNEGSKA (reference sequence). The CDR3 covers 12 residues. CDR3 residues: CSARDGSRTLHF.

V usage is TRBV9 and J usage is TRBJ2-5; TCRdb names TRBD1, which stays unverified in the absence of DNA. CDR1 and CDR2 from the germline V gene are SGDLS and YYNGEE. The CDR3 is 15 residues long. The chain's CDR3 is CASTTAGAGGETQYF. The full variable domain, completed using reference TRBV9 and TRBJ2-5, is DSGVTQTPKHLITATGQRVTLRCSPRSGDLSVYWYQQSLDQGLQFLIQYYNGEERAKGNILERFSAQQFPDLHSELNLSSLELGDSALYFCASTTAGAGGETQYFGPGTRLLVL.

The rearrangement uses TRBV7-9 and TRBJ2-7; TCRdb names TRBD1, which stays unverified in the absence of DNA. Germline V gene data show CDR1 as SEHNR and CDR2 as FQNEAQ (reference sequence). This CDR3 comprises 15 residues. The CDR3 spells CASSADWGTSYEQYF.

The chain is built from TRBV4-3 and TRBJ2-3; there is no DNA to check the TCRdb D call of TRBD1. The CDR3 length is 16 residues. Germline V gene sequence: CDR1 LGHNA, CDR2 YSLEER. The CDR3 spells CASSPWTGGSTDTQYF.

J is TRBJ1-1 and V is TRBV28. The CDR3 is 14 residues long. Germline values: CDR1 MDHEN, CDR2 SYDVKM. The CDR3 region is CASSLRRSNTEAFF. The whole variable domain, remainder taken from reference TRBV28 and TRBJ1-1, is DVKVTQSSRYLVKRTGEKVFLECVQDMDHENMFWYRQDPGLGLRLIYFSYDVKMKEKGDIPEGYSVSREKKERFSLILESASTNQTSMYLCASSLRRSNTEAFFGQGTRLTVV.

The chain links TRBV7-6 to TRBJ2-4; TCRdb calls TRBD2, which cannot be checked without DNA. Germline V gene lookup returns CDR1 SGHVS and CDR2 FNYEAQ. The CDR3 spans 16 residues. The CDR3 loop reads CASSLAGGLAKNIQYF. The full variable domain, its missing parts supplied by reference TRBV7-6 and TRBJ2-4, is GAGVSQSPRYKVTKRGQDVALRCDPISGHVSLYWYRQALGQGPEFLTYFNYEAQQDKSGLPNDRFSAERPEGSISTLTIQRTEQRDSAMYRCASSLAGGLAKNIQYFGAGTRLSVL.

The J gene is TRBJ2-1, the V gene TRBV5-1; the TCRdb call, TRBD1, lacks DNA for checking. The CDR3 has 14 residues. Germline-derived CDR1 and CDR2 are SGHRS and YFSETQ. The CDR3 spells CASSSGTGGLEQFF.

The chain joins TRBV5-1 to TRBJ1-1. The germline CDR1 and CDR2 sequences are SGHRS and YFSETQ. This CDR3 comprises 14 residues. CDR3 sequence reads: CASSLAIGSIEAFF.

The rearrangement uses TRBV6-6 and TRBJ1-2. The germline V gene encodes CDR1 MNHNY and CDR2 SVGAGI (reference sequence). The CDR3 spans 16 residues. CDR3: CASSYSVGRGNYGYTF.

The chain joins TRBV15 to TRBJ1-5. The CDR3 covers 15 residues. The germline V gene has CDR1 LNHNV and CDR2 YYDKDF (reference sequence). The CDR3: CATSRDLDRDQPQHF.

This rearrangement joins TRBV6-2 or TRBV6-3 to TRBJ1-1; the D call of TRBD1 rests on TCRdb alone, since no DNA is present to check it. Germline lookup yields CDR1 MNHEY and CDR2 SVGEGT. The CDR3 is made up of 19 amino acids. CDR3 sequence: CASSYPVDINRGPNTEAFF.

The chain carries TRBV19 and TRBJ2-1. The CDR3 covers 12 residues. In germline, CDR1 is LNHDA, CDR2 SQIVND (reference sequence). The CDR3 here is CASSVGLNEQFF.

The rearrangement joins TRBV12-3 or TRBV12-4 to TRBJ1-1. CDR3 length equals 14 residues. CDR3 residues: CASSRVPRETEAFF.

The V and J genes are TRBV7-6 and TRBJ2-7; TCRdb indicates TRBD2, and absent DNA this call remains unverified. The CDR3 length is 13 residues. CDR1 SGHVS and CDR2 FNYEAQ come from the germline V gene. CDR3: CASSTGLSFEQYF.

The chain uses TRBV7-2 and TRBJ2-7; lacking DNA, the TRBD1 call made by TCRdb goes unchecked. The V gene's germline CDR1 is SGHTA and CDR2 FQGNSA. This CDR3 region has 14 residues. The CDR3 region is CASSQGNRPYEQYF.

J is TRBJ1-2 and V is TRBV20-1. CDR1 and CDR2 (germline): DFQATT, SNEGSKA (reference sequence). The CDR3 loop spans 13 amino acids. The CDR3 here is CSANPIDRREDTF.

V and J are TRBV15 and TRBJ2-7. Germline CDR1 LNHNV, CDR2 YYDKDF (reference sequence). The CDR3 spans 15 residues. This chain's CDR3 is CATSRVAAGAYEQYF.

V is TRBV9 and J is TRBJ2-1; as DNA is missing, the TRBD2 call by TCRdb cannot be tested. Germline lookup yields CDR1 SGDLS and CDR2 YYNGEE. This CDR3 region has 17 residues. The CDR3 spells CASSSREAGETHNEQFF.